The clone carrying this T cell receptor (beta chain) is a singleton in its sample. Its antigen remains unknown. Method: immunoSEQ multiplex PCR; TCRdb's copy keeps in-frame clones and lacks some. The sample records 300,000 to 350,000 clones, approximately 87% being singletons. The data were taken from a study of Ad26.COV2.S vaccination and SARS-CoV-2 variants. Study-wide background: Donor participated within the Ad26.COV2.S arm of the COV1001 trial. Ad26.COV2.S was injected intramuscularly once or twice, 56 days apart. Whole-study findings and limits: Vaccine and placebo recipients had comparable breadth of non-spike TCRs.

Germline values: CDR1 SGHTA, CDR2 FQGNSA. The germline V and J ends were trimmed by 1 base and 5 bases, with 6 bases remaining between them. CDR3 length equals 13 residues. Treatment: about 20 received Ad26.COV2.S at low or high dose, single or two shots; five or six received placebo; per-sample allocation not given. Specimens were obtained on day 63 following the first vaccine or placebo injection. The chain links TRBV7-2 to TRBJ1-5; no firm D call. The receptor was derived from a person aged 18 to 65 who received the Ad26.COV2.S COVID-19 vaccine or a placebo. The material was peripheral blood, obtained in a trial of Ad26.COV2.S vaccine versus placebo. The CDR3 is CASSLVSDQPQHF. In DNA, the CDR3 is TGTGCCAGCAGCTTAGTGTCCGATCAGCCCCAGCATTTT. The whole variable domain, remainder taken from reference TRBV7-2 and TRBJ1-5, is GAGVSQSPSNKVTEKGKDVELRCDPISGHTALYWYRQSLGQGLEFLIYFQGNSAPDKSGLPSDRFSAERTGGSVSTLTIQRTQQEDSAVYLCASSLVSDQPQHFGDGTRLSIL.